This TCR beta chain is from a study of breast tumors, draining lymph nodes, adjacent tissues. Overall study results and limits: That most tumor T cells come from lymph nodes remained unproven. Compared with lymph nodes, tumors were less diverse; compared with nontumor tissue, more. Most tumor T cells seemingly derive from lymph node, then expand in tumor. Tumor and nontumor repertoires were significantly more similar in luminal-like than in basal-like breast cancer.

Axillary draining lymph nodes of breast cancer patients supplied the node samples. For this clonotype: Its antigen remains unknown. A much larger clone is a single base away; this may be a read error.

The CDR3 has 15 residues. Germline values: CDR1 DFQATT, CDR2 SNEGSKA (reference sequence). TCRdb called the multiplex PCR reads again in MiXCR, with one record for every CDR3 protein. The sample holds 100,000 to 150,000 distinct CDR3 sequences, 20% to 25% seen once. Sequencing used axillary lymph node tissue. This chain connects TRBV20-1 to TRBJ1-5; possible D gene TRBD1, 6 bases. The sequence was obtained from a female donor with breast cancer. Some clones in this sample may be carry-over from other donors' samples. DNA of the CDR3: TGCGGTGCAACCGACAGGACCTATAGCAATCAGCCCCAGCATTTT. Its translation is CGATDRTYSNQPQHF.